The TCR beta chain described here comes from a study of graft-versus-host responses after intestinal transplantation. Study-wide results and limits: GvH clonotypes were identified within recipient marrow, with a subset emerging first in ileum or blood.

Turning to this clone: As yet, its antigen is unknown. This sample includes further DNA sequences coding for the same CDR3.

CDR1 is LNHDA, CDR2 SQIVND, per germline (reference sequence). The trim removed 3 bases at V and 3 bases at J, leaving 3 bases unmatched. CDR3 size: 15 residues. Repertoires were generated with immunoSEQ multiplex PCR, while TCRdb's copy carries only in-frame clones and drops some. The table includes some 110,000 clones, more than 80% detected once. This clonotype was obtained from a human donor who was the organ donor for an intestinal transplant. The sample consisted of unstimulated CD4+ T cells sorted from spleen or lymph node cells, taken before transplant. V and J are TRBV19 and TRBJ2-3, with TRBD2 matching over 10 bases. CDR3 loop: CASSILAGDTDTQYF. The DNA for the CDR3 is TGTGCCAGTAGTATTCTAGCGGGAGATACAGATACGCAGTATTTT.